This TCR beta chain was profiled in a study of CD8 T cells in ankylosing spondylitis. Whole-study findings and limits: There was a TCR beta motif, made of 7 or 8 highly homologous variants, that appeared characteristic of ankylosing spondylitis blood.

Each CDR3 protein is one row after TCRdb ran MiXCR on the 5' RACE reads. The sample records more than 300,000 distinct CDR3 sequences, 8% being singletons. This clonotype was found many times. The antigen is undetermined. The CDR3 runs 16 residues. In germline, CDR1 is SGHDN, CDR2 FVKESK. V lost 3 bases to trimming and J lost 4 bases; unmatched junction nucleotides: 8. The chain employs TRBV14 and TRBJ2-1; 8 bases agree with TRBD1. Sequencing was done on a sample of blood, either unsorted or a sorted T cell fraction (not recorded which). The receptor was derived from a male donor with ankylosing spondylitis. As DNA, the CDR3 is TGTGCCAGCAGCCAGACCGGGACAGGACGTTACAATGAGCAGTTCTTC. The encoded protein is CASSQTGTGRYNEQFF.